One and the same sample provided the 4 T cell receptor beta chains below, sequenced in a study of cytomegalovirus exposure and HLA in healthy donors. It was with 60 Vbeta and 13 Jbeta primers that the PCR ran. TCRdb's table, derived via immunoSEQ multiplex PCR, lists solely in-frame clones and lacks some. The table has around 190,000 clones, around three quarters seen once. Sequenced: PBMCs. These TCRs come from a man aged 25-40 years in good health and CMV-seronegative.

The gene calls are TRBV9 and TRBJ2-5; D may be TRBD2 (6 bases). CDR3 length: 16 residues. Germline CDR1 SGDLS, CDR2 YYNGEE. V lost 2 bases and J 5 bases, leaving 19 bases between the germline ends. In DNA form, the CDR3 reads TGTGCCAGCAGCGTTTTTTCTAGCGAGAGTGGGGAGACCCAGTACTTC. Its translation: CASSVFSSESGETQYF.

The chain has TRBV2 and TRBJ2-5, with 9 bases fitting TRBD1. The germline V gene has CDR1 SNHLY and CDR2 FYNNEI. There are 17 residues in the CDR3. J lost 5 bases, V lost 7 bases, and 17 bases had no gene match. The CDR3 DNA sequence: TGTGCCAGCAATGGCTTTCGGACAGGGGTCTTCGGGGAGACCCAGTACTTC. It translates to CASNGFRTGVFGETQYF.

The rearrangement joins TRBV11-2 to TRBJ1-4; D gene uncertain. Deletions cut 5 bases from V and 8 bases from J, with 24 bases between. The germline V gene encodes CDR1 SGHAT and CDR2 FQNNGV. CDR3 length: 17 residues. The CDR3 loop is CASSPVVHDIFYEKLFF. The CDR3 coding sequence is TGTGCCAGCAGCCCAGTGGTACATGACATATTTTACGAAAAACTGTTTTTT. Supplemented by reference TRBV11-2 and TRBJ1-4, the full variable domain reads EAGVAQSPRYKIIEKRQSVAFWCNPISGHATLYWYQQILGQGPKLLIQFQNNGVVDDSQLPKDRFSAERLKGVDSTLKIQPAKLEDSAVYLCASSPVVHDIFYEKLFFGSGTQLSVL.

The chain couples TRBV5-1 to TRBJ2-7; a weak D match, TRBD2 (6 bases). The CDR3 length is 14 residues. Trimming left V 2 bases short and J 4 bases short, with 13 bases between. From germline, CDR1 is SGHRS and CDR2 YFSETQ. The CDR3 region is CASSFGQGGYEQYF. DNA for the CDR3: TGCGCCAGCAGCTTTGGTCAGGGAGGTTACGAGCAGTACTTC.